These T cell receptor beta chains were read from a single sample in a study of response to subunit inactivated influenza vaccine. TCRdb fed the RT-PCR reads into MiXCR, producing one record per CDR3 protein. The top ten hold roughly 10% of the sample, which has 530,000 or so distinct CDR3 sequences, approximately 10% seen once. Sequencing used PBMCs from blood, obtained on the day of vaccination. The receptors originated from a man aged 50-60 years who received an inactivated influenza vaccine. CDR3s include the opening cysteine and the closing phenylalanine or tryptophan. Fields, in order: J gene, D gene, V gene, clone size, CDR3 protein, CDR3 DNA. The D gene is left open where the match is weak. Rows may omit the clone size; those that give it use once, few, many or a size class.

j_gene: TRBJ1-1
d_gene: NA
v_gene: TRBV5-1
abundance: many
CDR3aa: CASSISGDTEAFF
CDR3nt: TGCGCCAGCAGCATATCGGGGGACACTGAAGCTTTCTTT

j_gene: TRBJ2-5
d_gene: TRBD2
v_gene: TRBV4-2
abundance: NA
CDR3aa: CASSQRAGEQETQYF
CDR3nt: TGTGCCAGCAGCCAACGAGCGGGGGAACAAGAGACCCAGTACTTC

j_gene: TRBJ1-6
d_gene: TRBD1
v_gene: TRBV5-1
abundance: NA
CDR3aa: CASSKQQGAGSPLHF
CDR3nt: TGCGCCAGCAGCAAGCAACAGGGGGCTGGTTCACCCCTCCACTTT

j_gene: TRBJ2-1
d_gene: NA
v_gene: TRBV7-9
abundance: many
CDR3aa: CASSLVLFGGEQFF
CDR3nt: TGTGCCAGCAGCTTAGTTCTCTTCGGGGGAGAGCAGTTCTTC

j_gene: TRBJ2-1
d_gene: TRBD2
v_gene: TRBV20-1
abundance: few
CDR3aa: CSAIQAGRAYNEQFF
CDR3nt: TGCAGTGCAATTCAAGCGGGAAGGGCCTACAATGAGCAGTTCTTC

j_gene: TRBJ1-5
d_gene: NA
v_gene: TRBV7-9
abundance: NA
CDR3aa: CASSLGFGQPQHF
CDR3nt: TGTGCCAGCAGCTTAGGATTCGGTCAGCCCCAGCATTTT

j_gene: TRBJ1-2
d_gene: NA
v_gene: TRBV6-2/TRBV6-3
abundance: NA
CDR3aa: CASSYGETSYTF
CDR3nt: TGTGCCAGCAGTTATGGGGAGACAAGCTACACCTTC

j_gene: TRBJ1-5
d_gene: NA
v_gene: TRBV12-3/TRBV12-4
abundance: many
CDR3aa: CASSDSLKRNQPQHF
CDR3nt: TGTGCCAGCAGTGACTCCCTGAAGCGGAATCAGCCCCAGCATTTT

j_gene: TRBJ2-2
d_gene: NA
v_gene: TRBV5-5
abundance: NA
CDR3aa: CASSIKTGANTGELFF
CDR3nt: TGTGCCAGCAGCATAAAGACAGGCGCGAACACCGGGGAGCTGTTTTTT

j_gene: TRBJ1-4
d_gene: NA
v_gene: TRBV20-1
abundance: NA
CDR3aa: CSARMGETNEKLFF
CDR3nt: TGCAGTGCGCGCATGGGGGAGACTAATGAAAAACTGTTTTTT

j_gene: TRBJ2-7
d_gene: NA
v_gene: TRBV29-1
abundance: NA
CDR3aa: CSVRKGSYEQYF
CDR3nt: TGCAGCGTCCGGAAGGGATCCTACGAGCAGTACTTC

j_gene: TRBJ2-1
d_gene: NA
v_gene: TRBV6-2/TRBV6-3
abundance: few
CDR3aa: CASSYSQGTIYNEQFF
CDR3nt: TGTGCCAGCAGTTACTCACAGGGAACTATTTACAATGAGCAGTTCTTC

j_gene: TRBJ1-5
d_gene: NA
v_gene: TRBV2
abundance: NA
CDR3aa: CASSDLNQPQHF
CDR3nt: TGTGCCAGCAGTGATTTGAATCAGCCCCAGCATTTT

j_gene: TRBJ1-3
d_gene: NA
v_gene: TRBV7-9
abundance: few
CDR3aa: CASSSGTNTIYF
CDR3nt: TGTGCCAGCAGCTCCGGGACGAACACCATATATTTT

j_gene: TRBJ2-1
d_gene: TRBD2
v_gene: TRBV28
abundance: NA
CDR3aa: CASSLRGLGANNEQFF
CDR3nt: TGTGCCAGCAGTTTAAGGGGACTAGGTGCCAACAATGAGCAGTTCTTC

j_gene: TRBJ2-1
d_gene: NA
v_gene: TRBV6-5
abundance: few
CDR3aa: CASSWRGLHNEQFF
CDR3nt: TGTGCCAGCAGTTGGCGGGGGCTCCACAATGAGCAGTTCTTC

j_gene: TRBJ1-1
d_gene: NA
v_gene: TRBV6-1
abundance: few
CDR3aa: CASSEIGLPGEAFF
CDR3nt: TGTGCCAGCAGTGAAATAGGGCTACCGGGGGAAGCTTTCTTT

j_gene: TRBJ2-1
d_gene: NA
v_gene: TRBV6-4
abundance: NA
CDR3aa: CASSDTPGGSYNEQFF
CDR3nt: TGTGCCAGCAGTGACACCCCCGGGGGCTCCTACAATGAGCAGTTCTTC

j_gene: TRBJ2-1
d_gene: NA
v_gene: TRBV20-1
abundance: few
CDR3aa: CSAPRSYNEQFF
CDR3nt: TGCAGTGCCCCGAGGTCCTACAATGAGCAGTTCTTC

j_gene: TRBJ2-5
d_gene: NA
v_gene: TRBV12-3/TRBV12-4
abundance: NA
CDR3aa: CASSDTGVETQYF
CDR3nt: TGTGCCAGCAGTGATACGGGAGTAGAGACCCAGTACTTC

j_gene: TRBJ2-5
d_gene: NA
v_gene: TRBV10-3
abundance: few
CDR3aa: CAISDLQETQYF
CDR3nt: TGTGCCATCAGTGACTTGCAAGAGACCCAGTACTTC

j_gene: TRBJ2-3
d_gene: TRBD2
v_gene: TRBV20-1
abundance: few
CDR3aa: CSAFSPGTSGFTDTQYF
CDR3nt: TGCAGTGCCTTTAGCCCAGGGACTAGCGGGTTCACAGATACGCAGTATTTT